This passage covers 19 T cell receptor beta chains from one sample sequenced in a study of siplizumab effects on memory and regulatory T cells (dated 2019 in TCRdb). Libraries were built with the immunoSEQ multiplex PCR assay. TCRdb re-hosts the immuneACCESS table, in-frame sequences only. Its copies lack some clones; in the studies checked, an unresolved V gene accounts for under half of them, and the cause for the rest is not known. This sample holds fewer than 120,000 clones; roughly 92% were observed only once. 1.3% of the sample belongs to the ten largest clones. Sequencing was carried out using CD4+ T cells sorted from blood. The receptors stem from a human donor in good health.

The gene calls are TRBV30 and TRBJ1-1; maybe TRBD1 (6 bases). Trimming pared 6 bases from V and 5 bases from J, leaving 16 bases between. This CDR3 spans 13 amino acids. Looked up from germline, CDR1 is GTSNPN and CDR2 is SVGIG (reference sequence). CDR3 nucleotide sequence: TGTGCCTGCCTCTTTCAGGGGTTTACTGAAGCTTTCTTT. It codes for CACLFQGFTEAFF.

This clone was counted between two and nine times. One end of the junction fails to match germline, which may point to a read error. The J gene is TRBJ1-5, the V gene TRBV6-6; D call uncertain. Germline V gene sequence: CDR1 MNHNY, CDR2 SVGAGI (reference sequence). The CDR3 is 13 residues long. CDR3 coding DNA: TGTGCCAGCCGTTACTTGGGCAATCAGCCCCAGCATTTT. This encodes CASRYLGNQPQHF.

The chain recombines TRBV19 with TRBJ2-1, with D perhaps TRBD2 (5 bases). Germline loops: CDR1 LNHDA, CDR2 SQIVND (reference sequence). This CDR3 spans 12 amino acids. V was pared by 5 bases and J by 15 bases, with 17 bases between. CDR3 amino acids: CASSRERLTRFF. In nucleotides, the CDR3 is TGTGCCAGTAGTCGCGAAAGACTAACTCGGTTCTTC.

The chain is built from TRBV11-3 and TRBJ2-7; 10 bases are a match to TRBD2. Germline CDR1 reads SGHNT; CDR2 reads YENEEA. Trimming cost V 5 bases and J 5 bases; bases outside gene matches: 12. The CDR3 is 16 amino acids. The CDR3 loop is CASSTRGAGGFDEQYF. The CDR3 DNA follows: TGTGCCAGCAGCACTCGGGGAGCGGGAGGGTTCGACGAGCAGTACTTC. Supplemented by reference TRBV11-3 and TRBJ2-7, the full variable domain reads EAGVVQSPRYKIIEKKQPVAFWCNPISGHNTLYWYLQNLGQGPELLIRYENEEAVDDSQLPKDRFSAERLKGVDSTLKIQPAELGDSAVYLCASSTRGAGGFDEQYFGPGTRLTVT.

The rearrangement uses TRBV28 and TRBJ2-2; tentative D call: TRBD2 (7 bases). V gave up 3 bases and J gave up 8 bases, with 16 bases separating them. Germline V gene lookup returns CDR1 MDHEN and CDR2 SYDVKM. This CDR3 region has 15 residues. The CDR3 DNA reads as TGTGCCAGCAGTTTTACCCCGGGGGGCCTGGGGGAGCTGTTTTTT. Translating gives CASSFTPGGLGELFF.

With regard to this clone: Its ends do not fully match the called genes, so a read error is possible. The chain carries TRBV6-1 and TRBJ1-2, with D tentatively TRBD1 (5 bases). Germline V gene lookup returns CDR1 MNHNS and CDR2 SASEGT. The length of the CDR3 is 14 residues. This CDR3 reads CASTESPGIYGYTF. CDR3 coding DNA: TGTGCCAGCACTGAAAGCCCAGGGATCTATGGCTACACCTTC.

The V and J genes are TRBV7-8 and TRBJ1-6; 10 bases map to TRBD1. The J segment lost 6 bases and the V segment lost 5 bases, leaving 4 bases of the junction unmatched. CDR1 is SGHVS, CDR2 FQNEAQ, per germline. This CDR3 has 15 residues. The CDR3 bases are TGTGCCAGCAGCGGGGGGACAGGGGCTAATTCACCCCTCCACTTT. Amino acids: CASSGGTGANSPLHF.

The chain is built from TRBV25-1 and TRBJ1-2, with 10 bases lining up with TRBD1. CDR1 MGHDK and CDR2 SYGVNS come from the germline V gene. This CDR3 has 15 amino acids. With 2 bases clipped from V and 7 bases from J, the junction kept 7 bases outside the gene matches. The CDR3 coding sequence is TGTGCCAGCAGTGAAAATCGACAGGGGGCCGGTGGCTACACCTTC. This gives the protein CASSENRQGAGGYTF.

DNA of the CDR3: TGTGCCAGCAGCTTGGGGACAGGTGGCGAGCAGTACTTC. Amino acids: CASSLGTGGEQYF. The chain employs TRBV5-6 and TRBJ2-7; 7 positions agree with TRBD1. The junction had 3 bases not matched to a gene; V was cut back by 0 bases and J by 6 bases. The CDR3 is 13 residues long. Germline CDR1 is SGHDT and CDR2 is YYEEEE.

The genes are TRBV7-9 and TRBJ2-7, with D possibly being TRBD1 or TRBD2 (5 bases each). Trimming cost V 5 bases and J 2 bases, with 16 bases left between them. This CDR3 spans 15 amino acids. Germline V gives CDR1 SEHNR, CDR2 FQNEAQ (reference sequence). Here the CDR3 reads CASSTDGDLPYEQYF. CDR3 in DNA: TGTGCCAGCAGCACTGACGGGGACCTACCCTACGAGCAGTACTTC.

V usage is TRBV25-1 and J usage is TRBJ2-1; TRBD1 matches at 7 bases. This CDR3 has 15 residues. V shed 9 bases, J shed 3 bases, and the junction held 11 bases outside the gene matches. Germline V gene lookup returns CDR1 MGHDK and CDR2 SYGVNS. CDR3 sequence: CASSNRDSHYNEQFF. CDR3 coding DNA: TGTGCCAGTTCGAACCGGGACAGCCACTACAATGAGCAGTTCTTC.

This clone has only a few counts. The rearrangement uses TRBV25-1 and TRBJ1-1; tentative D call: TRBD1 (5 bases). Germline values: CDR1 MGHDK, CDR2 SYGVNS. This CDR3 is built from 14 residues. Deletions cut 5 bases from V and 10 bases from J, with 20 bases between. The CDR3 sequence is CASSWDHRPRRAFF. The CDR3 nucleotides read TGTGCCAGCAGTTGGGACCACAGGCCCCGGAGAGCTTTCTTT. The full variable domain, completed using reference TRBV25-1 and TRBJ1-1, is EADIYQTPRYLVIGTGKKITLECSQTMGHDKMYWYQQDPGMELHLIHYSYGVNSTEKGDLSSESTVSRIRTEHFPLTLESARPSHTSQYLCASSWDHRPRRAFFGQGTRLTVV.

The chain carries TRBV5-1 and TRBJ2-1; 15 nucleotides line up with TRBD2. Looked up from germline, CDR1 is SGHRS and CDR2 is YFSETQ. The CDR3 sequence is 17 residues long. V trimming: 3 bases; J trimming: 2 bases; junction bases outside the gene matches: 3. This chain's CDR3 is CASSSGLAGGPYNEQFF. In DNA, the CDR3 is TGCGCCAGCAGCTCGGGACTAGCGGGAGGCCCCTACAATGAGCAGTTCTTC.

The V gene is TRBV29-1, the J gene TRBJ1-3; 7 nucleotides align to TRBD1. V shed 4 bases and J 2 bases; nucleotides not matched to a gene: 2. Germline CDR1 SQVTM, CDR2 ANQGSEA. This CDR3 comprises 13 residues. CDR3 region: CSVGQGAGNTIYF. In DNA form, the CDR3 reads TGCAGCGTTGGGCAGGGGGCTGGAAACACCATATATTTT.

This chain uses TRBV5-5 with TRBJ1-6, with a tentative D call TRBD1 (6 bases). This CDR3 spans 18 amino acids. Germline CDR1 reads SGHKS; CDR2 reads YYEKEE (reference sequence). The germline V and J ends were trimmed by 6 bases and 0 bases, with 19 bases remaining between them. CDR3 sequence (DNA): TGTGCCAGCACTCCTGTGGGGGCGGAGCACTCCTATAATTCACCCCTCCACTTT. This encodes CASTPVGAEHSYNSPLHF. The variable domain in full, completed from reference TRBV5-5 and TRBJ1-6, reads DAGVTQSPTHLIKTRGQQVTLRCSPISGHKSVSWYQQVLGQGPQFIFQYYEKEERGRGNFPDRFSARQFPNYSSELNVNALLLGDSALYLCASTPVGAEHSYNSPLHFGNGTRLTVT.

The chain is built from TRBV5-1 and TRBJ2-1; TRBD1 or TRBD2 may be the D gene (5 bases each). Germline CDR1 SGHRS, CDR2 YFSETQ. Trimming stripped 2 bases from V and 8 bases from J, with 17 bases between. This CDR3 has 15 amino acids. The CDR3 region has the DNA TGCGCCAGCAGCTTAGCGGCAGGGTACGACCATGAGCAGTTCTTC. Translation: CASSLAAGYDHEQFF.

The genes are TRBV6-5 and TRBJ2-5; D is possibly TRBD1 (6 bases). The V and J ends lost 4 bases and 6 bases respectively, with 18 bases between them. This CDR3 is built from 15 residues. Per the germline V gene, CDR1 is MNHEY and CDR2 is SVGAGI. The CDR3 is CASSWGTQGIKTQYF. The DNA of the CDR3 is TGTGCCAGCAGTTGGGGGACCCAGGGGATTAAGACCCAGTACTTC.

In this sample, this clone turned up once. CDR3 in DNA: TGTGCCAGCAGCTTAACGCCAGGACTAGGTGCAGATACGCAGTATTTT. This gives the protein CASSLTPGLGADTQYF. This chain links TRBV7-3 with TRBJ2-3, with 7 nucleotides matching TRBD2. The CDR3 runs to 16 residues. The V gene's germline CDR1 is SGHTA and CDR2 FQGTGA. Trimming removed 0 bases from V and 4 bases from J; junction bases left unmatched: 7.

V gene TRBV18 combines with J gene TRBJ1-2, with a possible D match to TRBD1 (6 bases). V lost 6 bases, J lost 7 bases, and 18 bases lay in between. CDR1 KGHSH and CDR2 LQKENI come from the germline V gene. The CDR3 runs to 14 residues. The CDR3 DNA follows: TGTGCCAGCTCTCCGTCCCCAGGGGATAGTGGCTACACCTTC. Its translation is CASSPSPGDSGYTF. Complete variable domain (other parts from reference TRBV18 and TRBJ1-2): NAGVMQNPRHLVRRRGQEARLRCSPMKGHSHVYWYRQLPEEGLKFMVYLQKENIIDESGMPKERFSAEFPKEGPSILRIQQVVRGDSAAYFCASSPSPGDSGYTFGSGTRLTVV.